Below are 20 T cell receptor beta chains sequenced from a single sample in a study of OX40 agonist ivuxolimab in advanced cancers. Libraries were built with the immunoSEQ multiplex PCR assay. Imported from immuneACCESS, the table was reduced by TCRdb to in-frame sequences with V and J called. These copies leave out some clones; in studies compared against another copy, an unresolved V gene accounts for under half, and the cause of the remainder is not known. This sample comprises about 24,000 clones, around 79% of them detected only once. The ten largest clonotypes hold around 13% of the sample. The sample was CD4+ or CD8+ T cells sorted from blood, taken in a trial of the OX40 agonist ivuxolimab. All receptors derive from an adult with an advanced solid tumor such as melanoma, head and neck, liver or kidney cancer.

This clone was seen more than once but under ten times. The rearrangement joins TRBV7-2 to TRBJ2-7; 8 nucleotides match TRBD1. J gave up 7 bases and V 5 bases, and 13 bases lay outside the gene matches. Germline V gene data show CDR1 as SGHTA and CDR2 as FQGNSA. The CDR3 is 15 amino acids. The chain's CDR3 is CASSPAGGGPREQYF. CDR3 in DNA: TGTGCCAGCAGCCCTGCAGGGGGCGGGCCCCGGGAGCAGTACTTC.

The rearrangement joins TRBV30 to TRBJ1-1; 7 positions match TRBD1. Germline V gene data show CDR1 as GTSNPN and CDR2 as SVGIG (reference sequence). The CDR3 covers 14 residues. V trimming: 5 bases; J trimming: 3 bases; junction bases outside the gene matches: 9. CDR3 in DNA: TGTGCCTGGGGGACAGCGGGTGGGGACACTGAAGCTTTCTTT. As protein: CAWGTAGGDTEAFF. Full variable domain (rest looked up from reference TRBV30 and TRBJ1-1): SQTIHQWPATLVQPVGSPLSLECTVEGTSNPNLYWYRQAAGRGLQLLFYSVGIGQISSEVPQNLSASRPQDRQFILSSKKLLLSDSGFYLCAWGTAGGDTEAFFGQGTRLTVV.

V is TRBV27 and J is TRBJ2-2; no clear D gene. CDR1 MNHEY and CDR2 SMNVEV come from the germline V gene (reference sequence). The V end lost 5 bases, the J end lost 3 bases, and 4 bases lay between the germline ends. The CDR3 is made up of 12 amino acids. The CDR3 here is CASSIYTGELFF. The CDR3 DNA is TGTGCCAGCAGTATATACACCGGGGAGCTGTTTTTT.

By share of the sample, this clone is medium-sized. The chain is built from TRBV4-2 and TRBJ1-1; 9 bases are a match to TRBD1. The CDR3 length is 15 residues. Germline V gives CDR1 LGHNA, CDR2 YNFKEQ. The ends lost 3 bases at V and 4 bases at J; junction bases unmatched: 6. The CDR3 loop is CASSHGTGRGTEAFF. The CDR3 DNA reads TGTGCCAGCAGCCACGGGACAGGGAGGGGCACTGAAGCTTTCTTT.

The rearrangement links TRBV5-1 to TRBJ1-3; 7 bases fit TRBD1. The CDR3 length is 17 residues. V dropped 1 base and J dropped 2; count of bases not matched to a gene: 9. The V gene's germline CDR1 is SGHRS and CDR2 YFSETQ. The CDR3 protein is CASSLTRTGGAGNTIYF. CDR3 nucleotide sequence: TGCGCCAGCAGCTTGACTCGGACAGGAGGGGCTGGAAACACCATATATTTT.

CDR3 in amino acids: CASSTPGQGLPSPEAFF. DNA of the CDR3: TGCGCCAGCAGCACCCCGGGACAGGGGTTACCAAGTCCTGAAGCTTTCTTT. The chain combines TRBV5-1 with TRBJ1-1, with 10 positions matching TRBD1. Germline lookup yields CDR1 SGHRS and CDR2 YFSETQ. V shed 4 bases and J 6 bases; nucleotides not matched to a gene: 15. CDR3 length equals 17 residues.

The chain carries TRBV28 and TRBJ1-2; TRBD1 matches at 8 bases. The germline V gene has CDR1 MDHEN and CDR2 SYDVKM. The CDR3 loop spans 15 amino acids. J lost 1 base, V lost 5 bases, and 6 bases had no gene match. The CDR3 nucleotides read TGTGCCAGCAGTCCCCGGACAGGGTATAACTATGGCTACACCTTC. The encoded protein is CASSPRTGYNYGYTF.

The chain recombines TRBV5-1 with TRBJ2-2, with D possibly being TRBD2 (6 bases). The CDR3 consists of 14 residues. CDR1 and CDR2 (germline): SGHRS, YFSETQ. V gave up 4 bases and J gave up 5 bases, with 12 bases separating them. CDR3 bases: TGCGCCAGCAGCGACCCCGGGGGTACCGGGGAGCTGTTTTTT. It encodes CASSDPGGTGELFF.

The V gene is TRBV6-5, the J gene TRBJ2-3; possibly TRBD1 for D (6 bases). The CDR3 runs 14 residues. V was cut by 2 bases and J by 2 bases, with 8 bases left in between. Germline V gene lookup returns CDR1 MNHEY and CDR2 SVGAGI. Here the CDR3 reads CASSYMGATDTQYF. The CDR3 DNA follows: TGTGCCAGCAGTTACATGGGGGCCACAGATACGCAGTATTTT.

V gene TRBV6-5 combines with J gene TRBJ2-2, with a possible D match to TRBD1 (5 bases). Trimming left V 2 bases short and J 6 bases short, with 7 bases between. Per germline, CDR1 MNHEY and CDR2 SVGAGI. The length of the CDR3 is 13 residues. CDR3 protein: CASSYQGAGELFF. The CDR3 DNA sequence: TGTGCCAGCAGTTACCAGGGCGCCGGGGAGCTGTTTTTT.

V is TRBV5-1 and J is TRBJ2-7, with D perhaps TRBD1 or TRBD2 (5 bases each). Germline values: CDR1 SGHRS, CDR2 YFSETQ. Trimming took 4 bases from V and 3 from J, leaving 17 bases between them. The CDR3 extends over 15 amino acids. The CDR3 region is CASSLTAGGGYEQYF. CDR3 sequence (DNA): TGCGCCAGCAGCCTCACCGCGGGTGGGGGCTACGAGCAGTACTTC. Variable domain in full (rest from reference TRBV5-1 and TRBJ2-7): KAGVTQTPRYLIKTRGQQVTLSCSPISGHRSVSWYQQTPGQGLQFLFEYFSETQRNKGNFPGRFSGRQFSNSRSEMNVSTLELGDSALYLCASSLTAGGGYEQYFGPGTRLTVT.

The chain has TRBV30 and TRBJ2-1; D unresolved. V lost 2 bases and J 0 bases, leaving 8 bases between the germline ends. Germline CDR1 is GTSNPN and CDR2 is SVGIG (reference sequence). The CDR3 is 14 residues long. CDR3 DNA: TGTGCCTGGAGTTGGAAAAGCTCCTACAATGAGCAGTTCTTC. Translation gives CAWSWKSSYNEQFF. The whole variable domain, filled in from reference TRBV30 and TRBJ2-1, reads SQTIHQWPATLVQPVGSPLSLECTVEGTSNPNLYWYRQAAGRGLQLLFYSVGIGQISSEVPQNLSASRPQDRQFILSSKKLLLSDSGFYLCAWSWKSSYNEQFFGPGTRLTVL.

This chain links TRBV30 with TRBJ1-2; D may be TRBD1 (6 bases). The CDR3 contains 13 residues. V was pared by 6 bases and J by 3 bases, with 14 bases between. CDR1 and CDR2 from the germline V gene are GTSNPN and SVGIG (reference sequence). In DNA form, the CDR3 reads TGTGCCTGCTACAGGGTGGGCTACTATGGCTACACCTTC. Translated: CACYRVGYYGYTF.

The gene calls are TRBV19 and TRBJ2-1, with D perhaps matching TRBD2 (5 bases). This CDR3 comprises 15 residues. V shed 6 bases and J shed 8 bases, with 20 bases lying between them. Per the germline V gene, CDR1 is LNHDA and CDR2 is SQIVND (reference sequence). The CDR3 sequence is CASRGEWRLIHEQFF. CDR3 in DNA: TGTGCCAGTAGGGGCGAGTGGAGACTAATCCATGAGCAGTTCTTC. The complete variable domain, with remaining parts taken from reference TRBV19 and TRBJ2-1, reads DGGITQSPKYLFRKEGQNVTLSCEQNLNHDAMYWYRQDPGQGLRLIYYSQIVNDFQKGDIAEGYSVSREKKESFPLTVTSAQKNPTAFYLCASRGEWRLIHEQFFGPGTRLTVL.

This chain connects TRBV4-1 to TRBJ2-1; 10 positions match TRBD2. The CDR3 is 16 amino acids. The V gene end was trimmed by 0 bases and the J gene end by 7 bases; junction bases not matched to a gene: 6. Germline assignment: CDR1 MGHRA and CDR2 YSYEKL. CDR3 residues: CASSQEERGGQNEQFF. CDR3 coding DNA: TGCGCCAGCAGCCAAGAGGAGCGGGGGGGCCAGAATGAGCAGTTCTTC.

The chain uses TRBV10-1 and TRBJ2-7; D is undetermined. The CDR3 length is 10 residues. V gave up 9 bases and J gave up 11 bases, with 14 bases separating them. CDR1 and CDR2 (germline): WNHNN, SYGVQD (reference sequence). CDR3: CARKREKKYF. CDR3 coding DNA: TGCGCCAGAAAAAGGGAAAAAAAGTACTTC.

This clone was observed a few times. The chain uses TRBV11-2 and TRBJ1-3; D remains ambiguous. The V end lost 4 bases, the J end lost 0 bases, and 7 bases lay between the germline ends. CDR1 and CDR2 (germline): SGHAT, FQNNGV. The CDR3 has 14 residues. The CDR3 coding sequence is TGTGCCAGCAGCTCCGGGATCTCTGGAAACACCATATATTTT. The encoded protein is CASSSGISGNTIYF.

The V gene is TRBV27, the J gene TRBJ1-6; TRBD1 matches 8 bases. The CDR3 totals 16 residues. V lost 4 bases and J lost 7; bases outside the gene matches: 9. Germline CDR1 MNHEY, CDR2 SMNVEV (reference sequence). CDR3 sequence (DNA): TGTGCCAGCAGTTCACAGGGGGGCCTAGTGAATTCACCCCTCCACTTT. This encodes CASSSQGGLVNSPLHF.

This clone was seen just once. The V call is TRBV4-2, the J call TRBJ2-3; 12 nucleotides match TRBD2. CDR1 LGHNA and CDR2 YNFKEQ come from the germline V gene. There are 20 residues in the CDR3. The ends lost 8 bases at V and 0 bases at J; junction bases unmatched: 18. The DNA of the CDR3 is TGTGCCAGCGGTCCGATGACTAGCGGGGGATTAACCTCCAGCACAGATACGCAGTATTTT. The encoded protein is CASGPMTSGGLTSSTDTQYF.

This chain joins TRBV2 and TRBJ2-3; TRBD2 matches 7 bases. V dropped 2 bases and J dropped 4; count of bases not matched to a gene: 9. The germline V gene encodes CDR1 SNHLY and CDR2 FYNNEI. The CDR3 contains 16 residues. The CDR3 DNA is TGTGCCAGCAGTGAATCTCCATGGGGGGGGTCAGATACGCAGTATTTT. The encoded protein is CASSESPWGGSDTQYF.